Below are 30 T cell receptor beta chains sequenced from a single sample in a study of CD8+CD57+ T cells in acquired aplastic anemia. Patients chosen for sequencing had CD8+CD57+ cells that had expanded, as shown by flow cytometry. TCR beta VDJ combinations and CDR3 sequences were profiled from genomic DNA. TCRdb analysed the reads with MiXCR anew, one entry per CDR3 protein. The table has some 120,000 distinct CDR3 sequences, approximately 41% seen once; the top ten hold 2.6%. The sample taken for sequencing was sorted CD4+, CD8+, or CD8+CD57+ T cells (not recorded which) from PBMCs. Receptors were obtained from a human donor with aplastic anemia.

The table lists this clonotype with many counts. V is TRBV6-1 and J is TRBJ2-1; TRBD2 aligns across 14 bases. CDR1 is MNHNS and CDR2 is SASEGT in the germline V gene. With V trimmed by 5 bases and J by 14 bases, 5 bases remained unmatched. The CDR3 totals 13 residues. CDR3: CASSKTSGGAEFF. The CDR3 DNA sequence: TGTGCCAGCAGTAAGACTAGCGGGGGGGCGGAGTTCTTC.

The chain has TRBV19 and TRBJ1-6; TRBD1 matches at 10 bases. Germline CDR1 and CDR2: LNHDA and SQIVND (reference sequence). The CDR3 loop spans 15 amino acids. Trimming at V came to 3 bases and at J to 8 bases, leaving 4 bases not matched to a gene. The CDR3 protein is CASSIAGTGDSPLHF. The DNA for the CDR3 is TGTGCCAGTAGTATCGCCGGGACAGGGGATTCACCCCTCCACTTT.

This clonotype was counted at least ten times. J is TRBJ2-3 and V is TRBV24-1; no reliable D call. V lost 5 bases, J lost 0 bases, and 8 bases lay in between. CDR1 is KGHDR and CDR2 is SFDVKD in the germline V gene. The CDR3 has 14 residues. CDR3 sequence: CATSGWGSTDTQYF. For the CDR3, the DNA is TGTGCCACCAGTGGCTGGGGTAGCACAGATACGCAGTATTTT.

V and J are TRBV10-3 and TRBJ2-1; D not resolved. The CDR3 is made up of 12 amino acids. Germline V lookup: CDR1 ENHRY, CDR2 SYGVKD. The ends were cut back, 6 bases at V and 5 bases at J, with 8 bases in the middle. CDR3 bases: TGTGCCATCAGAGGTCAGAACAATGAGCAGTTCTTC. Its translation: CAIRGQNNEQFF.

In this sample, this clonotype turned up many times. The V call is TRBV7-9, the J call TRBJ1-2, with D maybe TRBD1 (6 bases). Germline loops: CDR1 SEHNR, CDR2 FQNEAQ (reference sequence). V lost 5 bases to trimming and J lost 6 bases, with 13 bases between them. This CDR3 is built from 13 residues. This chain's CDR3 is CASSHDRGDGYTF. DNA for the CDR3: TGTGCCAGCAGCCACGATAGGGGGGATGGCTACACCTTC.

The rearrangement uses TRBV20-1 and TRBJ2-2; D remains ambiguous. V was pared by 6 bases and J by 5 bases, with 4 bases between. CDR1 DFQATT and CDR2 SNEGSKA come from the germline V gene (reference sequence). CDR3 length: 10 amino acids. The chain's CDR3 is CSAITGELFF. CDR3 nucleotide sequence: TGCAGTGCCATTACCGGGGAGCTGTTTTTT.

Ten or more counts support this clonotype. This rearrangement joins TRBV11-2 to TRBJ1-4; no firm D call. The CDR3 extends over 17 amino acids. Germline-derived CDR1 and CDR2 are SGHAT and FQNNGV. V gave up 1 base and J gave up 0 bases, with 12 bases separating them. In DNA form, the CDR3 reads TGTGCCAGCAGCTTAGGAGGCCCCTGGGCAACTAATGAAAAACTGTTTTTT. Its protein product is CASSLGGPWATNEKLFF. Together with reference TRBV11-2 and TRBJ1-4, the CDR3 gives the full variable domain: EAGVAQSPRYKIIEKRQSVAFWCNPISGHATLYWYQQILGQGPKLLIQFQNNGVVDDSQLPKDRFSAERLKGVDSTLKIQPAKLEDSAVYLCASSLGGPWATNEKLFFGSGTQLSVL.

As regards this clonotype: No conserved phenylalanine or tryptophan is present at the end of the CDR3, so a read error is the likely explanation. The chain employs TRBV4-2 and TRBJ2-7; perhaps TRBD2 as D (5 bases). Germline V gives CDR1 LGHNA, CDR2 YNFKEQ. The CDR3 is 15 residues long. The V end was cut by 0 bases, the J end by 4 bases, with 13 bases between. In DNA form, the CDR3 reads TGTGCCAGCAGCCAAGATCCCGCGGGTAAATACGAGCAGTACGCC. It yields the protein CASSQDPAGKYEQYA.

This clonotype occurred many times. The CDR3 region is CSARPQGTETTIYF. CDR3 bases: TGCAGTGCGAGACCACAGGGGACGGAGACCACCATATATTTT. The chain employs TRBV20-1 and TRBJ1-3; 7 bases align to TRBD1. The CDR3 length is 14 residues. V lost 6 bases and J lost 9; bases outside the gene matches: 14. The V gene's germline CDR1 is DFQATT and CDR2 SNEGSKA (reference sequence).

CDR3 loop: CASSIDTLSEQYF. CDR3 sequence (DNA): TGTGCCAGCAGTATAGACACCCTCTCCGAGCAGTACTTC. The gene calls are TRBV12-3 or TRBV12-4 and TRBJ2-7; D unresolved. The V gene lost 5 bases and the J gene lost 6 bases, with 14 bases spanning the gap. This CDR3 has 13 residues.

This clonotype was seen a few times. V is TRBV10-1 and J is TRBJ1-1, with unresolved D. The CDR3 extends over 14 amino acids. V gave up 6 bases and J gave up 3 bases, with 14 bases separating them. Germline V gene lookup returns CDR1 WNHNN and CDR2 SYGVQD (reference sequence). CDR3 in amino acids: CASSSETSYTEAFF. CDR3 bases: TGCGCCAGCAGCTCCGAAACCAGTTACACTGAAGCTTTCTTT.

The chain couples TRBV15 to TRBJ1-1; TRBD1 aligns across 7 bases. The CDR3 extends over 15 amino acids. The J segment lost 1 base and the V segment lost 5 bases, leaving 7 bases of the junction unmatched. Looked up from germline, CDR1 is LNHNV and CDR2 is YYDKDF (reference sequence). The CDR3 loop is CATSPRTGENTEAFF. The CDR3 nucleotides read TGTGCCACCAGCCCCCGGACAGGAGAGAACACTGAAGCTTTCTTT.

The rearrangement uses TRBV24-1 and TRBJ1-5; TRBD1 agrees at 9 bases. Germline CDR1 reads KGHDR; CDR2 reads SFDVKD. This CDR3 has 15 residues. V dropped 3 bases and J dropped 6; count of bases not matched to a gene: 5. The CDR3 loop is CATSDLRQGGQPQHF. DNA of the CDR3: TGTGCCACCAGTGATCTGCGACAGGGGGGTCAGCCCCAGCATTTT.

The table lists this clonotype with a few counts. At one of its ends the junction is not consistent with the germline gene, which may arise from a read error. This CDR3 reads CASSSSGGVTDTQYF. In DNA, the CDR3 is TGTGCCAGCAGCTCGAGCGGGGGGGTCACAGATACGCAGTATTTT. The chain employs TRBV10-1 and TRBJ2-3, with 10 bases aligning to TRBD2. The length of the CDR3 is 15 residues. The germline CDR1 and CDR2 sequences are WNHNN and SYGVQD (reference sequence).

CDR3 amino acids: CSASTVNYGYTF. CDR3 DNA: TGCAGTGCGTCGACAGTTAACTATGGCTACACCTTC. This chain joins TRBV20-1 and TRBJ1-2; maybe TRBD1 (5 bases). The CDR3 loop spans 12 amino acids. From germline, CDR1 is DFQATT and CDR2 SNEGSKA (reference sequence). The germline V and J ends were trimmed by 6 bases and 1 base, with 9 bases remaining between them.

This clonotype was detected many times. The V call is TRBV24-1, the J call TRBJ2-2, with D perhaps assigned TRBD1 or TRBD2 (6 bases each). CDR1 and CDR2 (germline): KGHDR, SFDVKD. Deletions cut 11 bases from V and 6 bases from J, with 15 bases between. The CDR3 totals 13 residues. CDR3: CAIQGRGAGELFF. CDR3 bases: TGTGCCATTCAAGGAAGGGGGGCCGGGGAGCTGTTTTTT.

Comments on this clonotype: This clone may be a read error of a much larger clone one base away. The chain uses TRBV6-2 or TRBV6-3 and TRBJ2-7; TRBD1 agrees at 9 bases. The V segment lost 11 bases and the J segment 6 bases; nucleotides outside the gene matches: 17. The CDR3 length is 15 residues. The V gene's germline CDR1 is MNHEY and CDR2 SVGEGT. CDR3 protein: CARTSRGQGFSEQYF. DNA of the CDR3: TGTGCCCGCACCTCCCGGGGACAGGGTTTCAGCGAGCAGTACTTC.

The chain has TRBV18 and TRBJ2-3; weak D call: TRBD1 (6 bases). Per germline, CDR1 KGHSH and CDR2 LQKENI. Trimming removed 6 bases from V and 4 bases from J, with 11 bases in between. The CDR3 sequence is 13 residues long. The CDR3 DNA sequence: TGTGCCAGCTCTGGACAGAACGCAGATACGCAGTATTTT. Residues: CASSGQNADTQYF. The entire variable domain, with the rest obtained from reference TRBV18 and TRBJ2-3, is as follows: NAGVMQNPRHLVRRRGQEARLRCSPMKGHSHVYWYRQLPEEGLKFMVYLQKENIIDESGMPKERFSAEFPKEGPSILRIQQVVRGDSAAYFCASSGQNADTQYFGPGTRLTVL.

Ten or more counts support this clonotype. V is TRBV18 and J is TRBJ2-1, with D tentatively TRBD1 or TRBD2 (6 bases each). Per germline, CDR1 KGHSH and CDR2 LQKENI. Trimming left V 1 base short and J 10 bases short, with 8 bases between. The CDR3 is 12 amino acids. Written as DNA, the CDR3 is TGTGCCAGCTCACCACGGGGGGCCGAGCAGTTCTTC. It is translated as CASSPRGAEQFF.

This clonotype was found many times. The chain joins TRBV5-1 to TRBJ2-5; weak D call: TRBD2 (5 bases). Trimming removed 4 bases from V and 2 bases from J, with 12 bases in between. Germline V CDR1 and CDR2: SGHRS, YFSETQ. The length of the CDR3 is 14 residues. Written as DNA, the CDR3 is TGCGCCAGCAGCCTGAGACTACCTCAAGAGACCCAGTACTTC. It translates to CASSLRLPQETQYF.

This clonotype was seen ten or more times. The chain employs TRBV6-1 and TRBJ1-2, with D possibly matching TRBD1 (6 bases). V lost 9 bases to trimming and J lost 5 bases, with 16 bases between them. The germline gives CDR1 MNHNS, CDR2 SASEGT. The CDR3 consists of 13 residues. CDR3 region: CASVPTGAYGYTF. The CDR3 DNA reads as TGTGCCAGTGTCCCGACAGGCGCGTATGGCTACACCTTC.

The rearrangement uses TRBV5-1 and TRBJ2-1, with 9 bases aligning to TRBD1. J was trimmed by 8 bases and V by 3 bases; bases with no gene match: 6. The length of the CDR3 is 14 residues. Germline V lookup: CDR1 SGHRS, CDR2 YFSETQ. CDR3 sequence (DNA): TGCGCCAGCAGCTCCGGGACAGGGAGGGATGAGCAGTTCTTC. This sequence encodes CASSSGTGRDEQFF.

This clonotype has at least ten counts. The chain is built from TRBV7-9 and TRBJ1-6; 10 nucleotides match TRBD1. Germline V CDR1 and CDR2: SEHNR, FQNEAQ (reference sequence). CDR3 length: 17 residues. V trimming: 4 bases; J trimming: 9 bases; junction bases outside the gene matches: 12. Here the CDR3 DNA reads TGTGCCAGCAGCTCCCGGACGACTGGACAGGGGGGTTCACCCCTCCACTTT. As protein: CASSSRTTGQGGSPLHF. Full variable domain (rest looked up from reference TRBV7-9 and TRBJ1-6): DTGVSQNPRHKITKRGQNVTFRCDPISEHNRLYWYRQTLGQGPEFLTYFQNEAQLEKSRLLSDRFSAERPKGSFSTLEIQRTEQGDSAMYLCASSSRTTGQGGSPLHFGNGTRLTVT.

There are many counts of this clonotype. V is TRBV7-9 and J is TRBJ2-2; no definite D call. CDR3 length: 15 amino acids. The V end lost 5 bases, the J end lost 0 bases, and 10 bases lay between the germline ends. Germline CDR1 and CDR2: SEHNR and FQNEAQ (reference sequence). CDR3 in amino acids: CASSLGAANTGELFF. The CDR3 DNA reads TGTGCCAGCAGCCTTGGAGCCGCGAACACCGGGGAGCTGTTTTTT. The full variable domain, with the rest looked up from reference TRBV7-9 and TRBJ2-2, is DTGVSQNPRHKITKRGQNVTFRCDPISEHNRLYWYRQTLGQGPEFLTYFQNEAQLEKSRLLSDRFSAERPKGSFSTLEIQRTEQGDSAMYLCASSLGAANTGELFFGEGSRLTVL.

This clonotype has at least ten counts. The rearrangement uses TRBV6-2 or TRBV6-3 and TRBJ2-7, with D possibly being TRBD1 (6 bases). Germline values: CDR1 MNHEY, CDR2 SVGEGT. CDR3 length: 14 residues. V lost 5 bases to trimming and J lost 1 base, with 12 bases between them. Here the CDR3 reads CASSLQGYSYEQYF. Written as DNA, the CDR3 is TGTGCCAGCAGTCTACAGGGATATTCCTACGAGCAGTACTTC.

This clonotype was counted only a few times. The gene calls are TRBV6-2 or TRBV6-3 and TRBJ1-1; D remains ambiguous. The CDR3 covers 21 residues. V shed 2 bases and J shed 3 bases, with 31 bases lying between them. Germline V lookup: CDR1 MNHEY, CDR2 SVGEGT. This CDR3 reads CASSYATVPGDKRCTYTEAFF. In DNA form, the CDR3 reads TGTGCCAGCAGTTACGCAACGGTCCCGGGAGACAAAAGATGTACTTACACTGAAGCTTTCTTT.

This clonotype was found many times. V is TRBV7-2 and J is TRBJ2-3, with D unresolved. Germline lookup yields CDR1 SGHTA and CDR2 FQGNSA. The CDR3 runs 13 residues. Trimming removed 1 base from V and 6 bases from J, with 8 bases in between. CDR3 nucleotide sequence: TGTGCCAGCAGCTTAGATCCCCCGGATACGCAGTATTTT. Amino acid sequence: CASSLDPPDTQYF.

A word on this clonotype: This likely comes from a read error, as the CDR3 has no conserved phenylalanine or tryptophan at its end. The chain couples TRBV12-3 or TRBV12-4 to TRBJ2-1; maybe TRBD2 (7 bases). The CDR3 has 19 residues. V lost 5 bases to trimming and J lost 0 bases, with 23 bases between them. CDR3 sequence reads: CASSPRGGGRLSSYNEQFL. For the CDR3, the DNA is TGTGCCAGCAGTCCTCGGGGCGGGGGCCGCCTAAGCTCCTACAATGAGCAGTTCCTC.

Ten or more counts support this clonotype. V gene TRBV4-1 combines with J gene TRBJ1-2; D is possibly TRBD1 (5 bases). Trimming left V 0 bases short and J 8 bases short, with 13 bases between. Germline CDR1 is MGHRA and CDR2 is YSYEKL. The CDR3 loop spans 14 amino acids. The CDR3 DNA reads as TGCGCCAGCAGCCAAGATCCATCCGGGGCCGGCTACACCTTC. It yields the protein CASSQDPSGAGYTF.

About this clonotype itself: Possible read error: a much larger clone is one base away. This chain links TRBV4-1 with TRBJ1-3; D remains unclear. Trimming left V 0 bases short and J 3 bases short, with 18 bases between. The CDR3 runs to 18 residues. Germline CDR1 reads MGHRA; CDR2 reads YSYEKL. The CDR3 DNA is TGCGCCAGCAGCCAAGATCAGGCGCGGACCATCTATGGAAACACCATATATTTT. This gives the protein CASSQDQARTIYGNTIYF.